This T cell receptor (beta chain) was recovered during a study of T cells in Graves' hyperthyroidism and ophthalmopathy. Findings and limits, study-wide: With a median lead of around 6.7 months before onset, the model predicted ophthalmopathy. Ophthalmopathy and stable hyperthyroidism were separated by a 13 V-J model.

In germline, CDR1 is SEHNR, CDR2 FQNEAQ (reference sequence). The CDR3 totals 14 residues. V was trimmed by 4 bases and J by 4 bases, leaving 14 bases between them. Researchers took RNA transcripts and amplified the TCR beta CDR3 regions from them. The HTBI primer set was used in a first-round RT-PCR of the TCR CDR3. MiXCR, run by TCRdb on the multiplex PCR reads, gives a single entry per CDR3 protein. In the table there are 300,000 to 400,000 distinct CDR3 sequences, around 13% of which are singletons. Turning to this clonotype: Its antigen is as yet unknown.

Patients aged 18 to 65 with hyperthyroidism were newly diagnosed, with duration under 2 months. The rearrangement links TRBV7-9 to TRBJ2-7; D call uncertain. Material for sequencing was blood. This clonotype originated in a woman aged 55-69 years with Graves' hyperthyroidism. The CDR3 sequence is CASSSTTDGYEQYF. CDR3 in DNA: TGTGCCAGCAGCTCCACCACGGACGGTTACGAGCAGTACTTC. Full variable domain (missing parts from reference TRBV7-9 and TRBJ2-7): DTGVSQNPRHKITKRGQNVTFRCDPISEHNRLYWYRQTLGQGPEFLTYFQNEAQLEKSRLLSDRFSAERPKGSFSTLEIQRTEQGDSAMYLCASSSTTDGYEQYFGPGTRLTVT.